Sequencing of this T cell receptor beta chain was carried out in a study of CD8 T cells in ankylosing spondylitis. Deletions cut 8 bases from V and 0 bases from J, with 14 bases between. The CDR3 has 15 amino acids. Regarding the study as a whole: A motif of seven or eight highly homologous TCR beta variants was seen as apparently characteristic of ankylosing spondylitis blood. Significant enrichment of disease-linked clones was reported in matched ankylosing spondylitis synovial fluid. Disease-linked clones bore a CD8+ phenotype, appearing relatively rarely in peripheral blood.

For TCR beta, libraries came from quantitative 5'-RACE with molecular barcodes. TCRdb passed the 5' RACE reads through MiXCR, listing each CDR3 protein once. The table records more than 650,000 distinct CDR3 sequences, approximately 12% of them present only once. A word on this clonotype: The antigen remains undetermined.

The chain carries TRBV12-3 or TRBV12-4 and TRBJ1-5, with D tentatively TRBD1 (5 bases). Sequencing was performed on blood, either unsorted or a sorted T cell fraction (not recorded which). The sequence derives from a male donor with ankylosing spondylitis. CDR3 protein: CASRPGGNSNQPQHF. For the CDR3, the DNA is TGTGCCAGCCGTCCCGGGGGGAATAGCAATCAGCCCCAGCATTTT.